This T cell receptor beta chain was identified in a study of CD8 T cells in ankylosing spondylitis. This clonotype was detected a few times. TCRdb ran MiXCR on the 5' RACE reads and lists one entry per CDR3 protein. The data hold about 220,000 distinct CDR3 sequences, with about 11% observed a single time. This CDR3 region has 14 residues. The trim removed 5 bases at V and 5 bases at J, leaving 8 bases unmatched. Germline CDR1 is DFQATT and CDR2 is SNEGSKA (reference sequence). The chain carries TRBV20-1 and TRBJ2-1; 8 bases fit TRBD1. The sequence came from a male donor with ankylosing spondylitis or in good health (not recorded which). Sequencing was carried out using blood, either unsorted or a sorted T cell fraction (not recorded which). The CDR3 loop is CSAEPGQGNNEQFF. CDR3 coding DNA: TGCAGTGCTGAACCAGGACAGGGTAACAATGAGCAGTTCTTC.